This T cell receptor (beta chain) emerged from a study of shared clonotypes between healthy human individuals. In the naive CD8 group, cells lacked CD45RO and were positively selected for CCR7, so terminally differentiated effector memory CD45RA+ cells were left out. The CDR3 has 15 residues. Germline V gives CDR1 MGHRA, CDR2 YSYEKL. Deletions cut 1 base from V and 3 bases from J, with 13 bases between. Using immunoSEQ multiplex PCR, the repertoire was profiled, and TCRdb retains in-frame clones only, with some absent. The table shows 600,000 or so clones, with roughly 98% occurring only once. This chain joins TRBV4-1 and TRBJ2-7; D might be TRBD1 (6 bases). This sequence originates from a man aged 25-45 years in good health. Material: naive CD8+ T cells sorted from blood. Here the CDR3 DNA reads TGCGCCAGCAGCCAAGTAAATCCAGGGGACTACGAGCAGTACTTC. Protein: CASSQVNPGDYEQYF.